What follows is one TCR beta chain and its context. Its antigen is unidentified. Produced via immunoSEQ multiplex PCR; TCRdb's table is partial and in-frame only. In the table there are 10,000 to 15,000 clones, about 88% of which are singletons. This entry belongs to a study of STAT3 mutations in large granular lymphocyte leukemia. Study-level results: No sample exists from the first appearance of each clone. After therapy, about 35% of the 18 patients switched clonotypes, all new clones STAT3 wild type. At least one immunodominant TCR beta clonotype appeared in every T-cell large granular lymphocyte leukemia patient. Sampling intervals varied between patients and samples.

CDR1 and CDR2 (germline): MNHEY, SMNVEV (reference sequence). Unmatched junction bases numbered 6, after V lost 3 bases and J lost 6 bases. This CDR3 comprises 15 residues. This TCR derives from a human donor with T large granular lymphocyte leukemia. Some clones in this sample may be carry-over from other donors' samples. The rearrangement joins TRBV27 to TRBJ2-3; 10 positions match TRBD2. The sequencing sample was made of PBMCs. Written as DNA, the CDR3 is TGTGCCAGCAGTTTCCAAGCGGGAGGGCCGGATACGCAGTATTTT. Residues: CASSFQAGGPDTQYF.